This record looks at one TCR beta chain sequence and its context. The entry originates in a study of blood T cell repertoires in COVID-19. About the study: From the United States, Italy and Spain came samples of acute and convalescent COVID-19. T cells, B-cell-depleted T cells, or PBMCs provided the cDNA or gDNA that served as material.

Per the original data handling: Amplification of reference gene primers provided the estimated nucleated cell counts. Sequencing used immunoSEQ multiplex PCR; TCRdb keeps in-frame clones, though not all of them. V, J and clone size were drawn from that table, and D and trimming were deduced from the DNA. The sample consists of roughly 140,000 clones, roughly 85% of them appearing once. The length of the CDR3 is 16 residues. V lost 1 base and J lost 5; bases outside the gene matches: 6. CDR1 and CDR2 from the germline V gene are SGHRS and YFSETQ. The chain joins TRBV5-1 to TRBJ2-1; 10 nucleotides match TRBD2. Sequencing was carried out using peripheral blood. This receptor was identified in a man between 45 and 60 years old with acute or convalescent COVID-19. The DNA of the CDR3 is TGCGCCAGCAGCTTGCTTAGCGGGGGGACGGACAATGAGCAGTTCTTC. Its protein product is CASSLLSGGTDNEQFF.